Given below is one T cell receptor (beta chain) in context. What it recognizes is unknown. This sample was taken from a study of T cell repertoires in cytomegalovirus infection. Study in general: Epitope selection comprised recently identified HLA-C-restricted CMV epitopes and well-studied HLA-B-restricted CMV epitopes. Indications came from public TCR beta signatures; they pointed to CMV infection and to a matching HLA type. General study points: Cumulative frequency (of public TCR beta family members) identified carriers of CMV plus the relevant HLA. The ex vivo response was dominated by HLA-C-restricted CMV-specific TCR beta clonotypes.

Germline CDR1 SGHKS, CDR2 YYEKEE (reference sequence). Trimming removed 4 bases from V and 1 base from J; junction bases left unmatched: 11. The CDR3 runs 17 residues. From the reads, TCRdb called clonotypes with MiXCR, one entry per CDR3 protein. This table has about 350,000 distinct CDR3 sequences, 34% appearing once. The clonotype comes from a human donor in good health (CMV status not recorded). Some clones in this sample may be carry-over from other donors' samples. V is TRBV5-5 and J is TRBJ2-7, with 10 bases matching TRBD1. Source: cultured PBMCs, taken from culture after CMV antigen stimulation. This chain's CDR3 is CASSLRAGTGVSYEQYF. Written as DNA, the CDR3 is TGTGCCAGCAGCCTGAGAGCCGGGACAGGGGTTTCCTACGAGCAGTACTTC.